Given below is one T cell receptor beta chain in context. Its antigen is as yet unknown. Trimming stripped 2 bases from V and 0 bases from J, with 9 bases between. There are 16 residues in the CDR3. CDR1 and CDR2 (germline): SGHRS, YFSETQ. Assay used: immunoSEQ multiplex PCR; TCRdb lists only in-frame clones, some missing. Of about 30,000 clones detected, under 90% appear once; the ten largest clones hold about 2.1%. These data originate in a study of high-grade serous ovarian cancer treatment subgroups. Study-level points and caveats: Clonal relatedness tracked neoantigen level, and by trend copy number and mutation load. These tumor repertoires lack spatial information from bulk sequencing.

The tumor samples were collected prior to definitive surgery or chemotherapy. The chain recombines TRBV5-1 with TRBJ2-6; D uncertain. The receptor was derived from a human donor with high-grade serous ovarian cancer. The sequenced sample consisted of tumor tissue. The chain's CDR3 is CASSFSGTSGANVLTF. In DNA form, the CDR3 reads TGCGCCAGCAGCTTCTCCGGAACCTCTGGGGCCAACGTCCTGACTTTC.